This T cell receptor (beta chain) was obtained from a study of regulatory T cells in long-lasting Graves disease. This CDR3 has 18 residues. Germline V gene sequence: CDR1 DFQATT, CDR2 SNEGSKA (reference sequence). Unmatched junction bases numbered 17, after V lost 1 base and J lost 8 bases. Time point of the sample: newly diagnosed GD, antithyroid drugs for less than 3 months. The TCR library used RNA extracted from PBMCs. This clonotype has ten or more counts. Combining iRepertoire HTBI primers with Arm-PCR of CDR3 regions, the authors built TCR beta libraries. TCRdb ran MiXCR on the multiplex PCR reads and lists one entry per CDR3 protein. The sample comprises 350,000 to 450,000 distinct CDR3 sequences, 12% of which are singletons, and approximately 17% rests with the top ten. These data also featured in a second study, about T cells in Graves' hyperthyroidism and ophthalmopathy.

This TCR derives from a woman aged 18-30 years with Graves disease. The chain couples TRBV20-1 to TRBJ2-1; 10 bases line up with TRBD2. Sequencing used peripheral blood mononuclear cells (PBMCs), obtained at new diagnosis, from a patient treated with antithyroid drugs. The CDR3 here is CSARVGYLAGGRRHEQFF. The CDR3, as DNA: TGCAGTGCTAGAGTGGGGTATTTAGCGGGGGGCCGCCGCCATGAGCAGTTCTTC.